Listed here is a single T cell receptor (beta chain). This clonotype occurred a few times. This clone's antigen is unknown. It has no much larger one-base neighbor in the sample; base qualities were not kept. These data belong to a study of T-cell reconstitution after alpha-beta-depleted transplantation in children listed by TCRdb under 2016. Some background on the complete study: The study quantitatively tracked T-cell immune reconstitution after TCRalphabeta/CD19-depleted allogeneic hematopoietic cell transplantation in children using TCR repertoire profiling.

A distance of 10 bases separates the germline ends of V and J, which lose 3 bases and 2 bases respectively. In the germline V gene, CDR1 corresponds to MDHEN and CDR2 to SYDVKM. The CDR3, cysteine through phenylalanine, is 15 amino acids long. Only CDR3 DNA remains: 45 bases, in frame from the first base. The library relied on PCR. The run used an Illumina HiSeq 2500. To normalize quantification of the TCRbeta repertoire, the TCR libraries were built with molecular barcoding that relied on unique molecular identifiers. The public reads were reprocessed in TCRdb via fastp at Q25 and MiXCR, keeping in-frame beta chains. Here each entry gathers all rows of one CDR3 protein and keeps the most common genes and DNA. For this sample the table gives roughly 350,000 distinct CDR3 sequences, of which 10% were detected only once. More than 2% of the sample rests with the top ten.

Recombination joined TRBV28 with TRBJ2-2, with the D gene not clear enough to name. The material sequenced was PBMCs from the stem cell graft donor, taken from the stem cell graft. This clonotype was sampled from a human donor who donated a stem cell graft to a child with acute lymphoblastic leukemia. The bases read TGTGCCAGCAGTTTGATCAGCGTTAACACCGGGGAGCTGTTTTTT. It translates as CASSLISVNTGELFF.